One and the same sample provided the 5 T cell receptor beta chains below, sequenced in a study of cytomegalovirus exposure and HLA in healthy donors. The table came from immunoSEQ multiplex PCR; TCRdb's copy has only in-frame clones and leaves some out. This sample has roughly 300,000 clones, with approximately 87% found just once. The sequenced material came from PBMCs. The receptors were sampled from a woman aged 18-29 years in good health and CMV-seronegative.

The rearrangement links TRBV5-6 to TRBJ1-2, with 9 bases aligning to TRBD1. V was pared by 4 bases and J by 6 bases, with 7 bases of the junction left unmatched. Germline V CDR1 and CDR2: SGHDT, YYEEEE. The CDR3 is 14 residues long. CDR3 region: CASSLVGTGNGYTF. CDR3 nucleotide sequence: TGTGCCAGCAGCCTGGTCGGGACAGGGAATGGCTACACCTTC. The full variable domain, with the rest looked up from reference TRBV5-6 and TRBJ1-2, is DAGVTQSPTHLIKTRGQQVTLRCSPKSGHDTVSWYQQALGQGPQFIFQYYEEEERQRGNFPDRFSGHQFPNYSSELNVNALLLGDSALYLCASSLVGTGNGYTFGSGTRLTVV.

The chain is built from TRBV18 and TRBJ2-3; 7 bases fit TRBD2. This CDR3 is 17 amino acids long. Trimming removed 6 bases from V and 3 bases from J; junction bases left unmatched: 15. CDR1 is KGHSH, CDR2 LQKENI, per germline. The CDR3 spells CASSTDWGGAITDTQYF. CDR3 nucleotide sequence: TGTGCCAGCTCCACCGATTGGGGAGGGGCGATAACAGATACGCAGTATTTT.

The chain joins TRBV4-1 to TRBJ1-4; 7 bases line up with TRBD1. The germline gives CDR1 MGHRA, CDR2 YSYEKL. The CDR3 length is 17 residues. Trimming at V came to 6 bases and at J to 3 bases, leaving 13 bases not matched to a gene. The CDR3 region has the DNA TGCGCCAGCAGGGTACCGGGACAGAGGTGGGCTAATGAAAAACTGTTTTTT. Amino acids: CASRVPGQRWANEKLFF.

The chain recombines TRBV11-2 with TRBJ1-5, with TRBD1 matching over 7 bases. V trimming: 1 base; J trimming: 6 bases; junction bases outside the gene matches: 3. This CDR3 has 14 amino acids. Germline loops: CDR1 SGHAT, CDR2 FQNNGV. The CDR3 nucleotides read TGTGCCAGCAGCTTAGGACAGGGAGGTCAGCCCCAGCATTTT. This encodes CASSLGQGGQPQHF.

The chain carries TRBV9 and TRBJ1-1, with 11 positions matching TRBD1. The CDR3 is 13 amino acids. Per germline, CDR1 SGDLS and CDR2 YYNGEE. V dropped 2 bases and J dropped 7; count of bases not matched to a gene: 1. The CDR3 coding sequence is TGTGCCAGCAGCGTCGGGACAGGGGGTGAAGCTTTCTTT. Its translation is CASSVGTGGEAFF.